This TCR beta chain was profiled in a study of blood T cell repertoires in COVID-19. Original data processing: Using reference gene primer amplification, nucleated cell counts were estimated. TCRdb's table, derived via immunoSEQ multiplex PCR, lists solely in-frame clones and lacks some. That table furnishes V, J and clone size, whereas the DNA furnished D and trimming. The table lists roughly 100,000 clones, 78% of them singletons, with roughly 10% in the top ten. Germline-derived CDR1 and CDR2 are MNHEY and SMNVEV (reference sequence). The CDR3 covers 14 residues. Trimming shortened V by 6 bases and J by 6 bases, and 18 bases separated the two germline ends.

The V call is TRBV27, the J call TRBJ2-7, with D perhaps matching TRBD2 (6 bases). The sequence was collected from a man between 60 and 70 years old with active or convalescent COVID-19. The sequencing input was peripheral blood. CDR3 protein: CASSSGTQASEQYF. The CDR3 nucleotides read TGTGCCAGCAGCTCTGGGACTCAGGCTTCCGAGCAGTACTTC.